This TCR beta chain was identified in a study of CD8 T cells in ankylosing spondylitis. Overall study findings and caveats: From matched ankylosing spondylitis synovial fluid, disease-linked clones were reportedly recovered at significantly enriched levels. Previously reported in reactive arthritis synovial fluid and blood were some of the motif variants.

A note on this clonotype: No antigen is known for it.

V shed 3 bases and J shed 2 bases, with 14 bases lying between them. Germline CDR1 reads SGHTA; CDR2 reads FQGNSA. CDR3 length: 15 amino acids. From the 5' RACE reads, TCRdb called clonotypes with MiXCR, one entry per CDR3 protein. The profile covers 150,000 or so distinct CDR3 sequences, with about 9.9% appearing a single time and under 35% taken by the ten largest. Sequencing input: blood, either unsorted or a sorted T cell fraction (not recorded which). The receptor comes from a male donor with ankylosing spondylitis or in good health (not recorded which). The rearrangement joins TRBV7-2 to TRBJ2-7; possibly TRBD1 or TRBD2 for D (5 bases each). The DNA of the CDR3 is TGTGCCAGCAGCTTGGGATGGGACCGTCCCTACGAGCAGTACTTC. Translated: CASSLGWDRPYEQYF.